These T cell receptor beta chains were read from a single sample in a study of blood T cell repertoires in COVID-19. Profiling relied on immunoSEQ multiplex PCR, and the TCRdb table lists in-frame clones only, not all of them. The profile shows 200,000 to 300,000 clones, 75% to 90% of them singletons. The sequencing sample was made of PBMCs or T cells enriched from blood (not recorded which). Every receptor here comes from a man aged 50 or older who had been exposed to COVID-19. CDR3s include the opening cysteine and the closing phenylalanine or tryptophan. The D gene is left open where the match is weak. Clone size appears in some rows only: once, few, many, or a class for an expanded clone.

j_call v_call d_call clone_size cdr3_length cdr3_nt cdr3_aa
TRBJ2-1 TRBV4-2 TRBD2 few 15 TGTGCCAGCAGCCAACTAGCGGATTCCTACAATGAGCAGTTCTTC CASSQLADSYNEQFF
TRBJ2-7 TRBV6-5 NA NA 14 TGTGCCAGCAGTTACGGCACAGAGACCTACGAGCAGTACTTC CASSYGTETYEQYF
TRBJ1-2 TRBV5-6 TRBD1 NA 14 TGTGCCAGCAGCCCTGGACAGGGGGAATATGGCTACACCTTC CASSPGQGEYGYTF
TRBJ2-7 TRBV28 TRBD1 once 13 TGTGCCAGCGGGGGCGGACAGGGCTACGAGCAGTACTTC CASGGGQGYEQYF
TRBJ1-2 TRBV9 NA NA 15 TGTGCCAGCAGCGTAGTGGACAGCCATATACATGGCTACACCTTC CASSVVDSHIHGYTF
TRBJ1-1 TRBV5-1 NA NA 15 TGCGCCAGCAGCTTGGTGGCGGGGCCGGACACTGAAGCTTTCTTT CASSLVAGPDTEAFF
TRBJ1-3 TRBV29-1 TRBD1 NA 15 TGCAGCGTTGGGGGTCAGGGGGCGAGTGGAAACACCATATATTTT CSVGGQGASGNTIYF
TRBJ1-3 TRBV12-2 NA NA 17 TGTGCAAGTCGCTTAGCTCCGCCCCCAGGGTTAGGAAACACCATATATTTT CASRLAPPPGLGNTIYF
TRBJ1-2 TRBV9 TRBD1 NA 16 TGTGCCAGCAGCGTAGTTTCGACAGGGGGCAATTATGGCTACACCTTC CASSVVSTGGNYGYTF
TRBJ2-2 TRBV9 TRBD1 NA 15 TGTGCCAGCAGCGTAGGGACAGGGAACACCGGGGAGCTGTTTTTT CASSVGTGNTGELFF
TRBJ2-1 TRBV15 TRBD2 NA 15 TGTGCCACCAGCAGAGTGCTAGCGGGAGTCAATGAGCAGTTCTTC CATSRVLAGVNEQFF
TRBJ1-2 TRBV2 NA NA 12 TGTGCCAGCAACCCTTGGGGCACCGAGGACGCCTTC CASNPWGTEDAF
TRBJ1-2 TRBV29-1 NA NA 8 TGCAGCACCAGTGGCTACACCTTC CSTSGYTF
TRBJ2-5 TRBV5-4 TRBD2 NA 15 TGTGCCAGCAGCTCCGGGGGGAGGCAGCAAGAGACCCAGTACTTC CASSSGGRQQETQYF
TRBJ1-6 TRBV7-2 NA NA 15 TGTGCCAGCAGCTTAACGATCCTCGACTTCGGGCCCCTCCACTTT CASSLTILDFGPLHF
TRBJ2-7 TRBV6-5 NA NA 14 TGTGCCAGCAGTTACTCGCCAGGCTCCTACGAGCAGTACTTC CASSYSPGSYEQYF
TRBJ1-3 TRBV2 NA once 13 TGTGCCAGCAGTGTTGGACAGGGAAACACCATATATTTT CASSVGQGNTIYF
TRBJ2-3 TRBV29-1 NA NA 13 TGCAGCGTTGAGGCCAGGGGCACAGATACGCAGTATTTT CSVEARGTDTQYF
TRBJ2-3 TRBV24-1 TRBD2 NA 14 TGTGCCACCACTAGCGGGGGGGCGACAGATACGCAGTATTTT CATTSGGATDTQYF
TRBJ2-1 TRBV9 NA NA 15 TGTGCCAGCAGCGAAACGCTAATGAGCTACAATGAGCAGTTCTTC CASSETLMSYNEQFF
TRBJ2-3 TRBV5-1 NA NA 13 TGCGCCAGCAGCCTTACTAGCACAGATACGCAGTATTTT CASSLTSTDTQYF
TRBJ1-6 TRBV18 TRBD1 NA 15 TGTGCCAGCTCGGCCCAGGGACAGGGTAACTCACCCCTCCACTTT CASSAQGQGNSPLHF
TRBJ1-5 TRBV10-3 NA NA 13 TGTGCCGTCGCGGCAGGGGAGTTTCAGCCCCAGCATTTT CAVAAGEFQPQHF
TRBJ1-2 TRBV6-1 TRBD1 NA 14 TGTGCCAGCAGTGAAGCTTACAGGACAGGGAGCTACACCTTC CASSEAYRTGSYTF
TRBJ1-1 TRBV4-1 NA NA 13 TGCGCCAGCAGGGATACAGGTCGCACTGAAGCTTTCTTT CASRDTGRTEAFF
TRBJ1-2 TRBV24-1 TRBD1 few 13 TGTGCCACAGGACAGGCAGGGGACTATGGCTACACCTTC CATGQAGDYGYTF
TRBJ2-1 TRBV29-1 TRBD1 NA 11 TGCAGCGTTGGGGACAGGGAAAAGCAGTTCTTC CSVGDREKQFF
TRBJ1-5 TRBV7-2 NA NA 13 TGTGCCAGCAGCGCAGAAACAAATCAGCCCCAGCATTTT CASSAETNQPQHF
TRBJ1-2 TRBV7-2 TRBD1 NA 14 TGTGCCAGCAGCCCGCAAGGACAGGGGTCGGGCTACACCTTC CASSPQGQGSGYTF
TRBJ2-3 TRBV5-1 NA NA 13 TGCGCCAGCAGCTCAACTAGCATAGATACGCAGTATTTT CASSSTSIDTQYF
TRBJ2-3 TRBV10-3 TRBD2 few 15 TGTGCCATCAGTGCGGCGGGAGGCCTCACAGATACGCAGTATTTT CAISAAGGLTDTQYF
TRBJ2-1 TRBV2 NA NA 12 TGTGCCGCGGGACGACTTTACAATGAGCAGTTCTTC CAAGRLYNEQFF
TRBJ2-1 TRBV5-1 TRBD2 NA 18 TGCGCCAGCAGCTTCCAGGCTAGCGGGGGGGCGGATTCCAATGAGCAGTTCTTC CASSFQASGGADSNEQFF
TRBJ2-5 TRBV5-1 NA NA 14 TGCGCCAGCAGCTTGGGACAGATACAAGAGACCCAGTACTTC CASSLGQIQETQYF
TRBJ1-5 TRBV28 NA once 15 TGTGCCAGCAGTTTAGGTGAGTCGTCGGATCAGCCCCAGCATTTT CASSLGESSDQPQHF
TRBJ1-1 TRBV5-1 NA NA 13 TGCGCCAGCAGCGCGGATTTGAACACTGAAGCTTTCTTT CASSADLNTEAFF